A single sample is the source of the 24 T cell receptor beta chains below, sequenced in a study of Ad26.COV2.S vaccination and SARS-CoV-2 variants. Assay: immunoSEQ multiplex PCR; the TCRdb copy retains only in-frame clones and omits some. The repertoire holds about 350,000 clones, with about 90% as singletons. Sequenced here: peripheral blood, sampled after recovery from COVID-19. The receptor set was obtained from a human donor who had recovered from COVID-19.

This rearrangement joins TRBV4-3 to TRBJ2-1, with 10 bases aligning to TRBD2. The trim removed 2 bases at V and 9 bases at J, leaving 7 bases unmatched. The CDR3 runs 15 residues. CDR1 and CDR2 (germline): LGHNA, YSLEER. The CDR3 spells CASSQNGVAGGEQFF. Here the CDR3 DNA reads TGCGCCAGCAGCCAAAACGGGGTAGCGGGGGGTGAGCAGTTCTTC.

V usage is TRBV12-3 or TRBV12-4 and J usage is TRBJ2-7; tentative D call: TRBD2 (6 bases). With 7 bases removed from V and 6 bases from J, the gap between germline ends came to 16 bases. This CDR3 region has 13 residues. The CDR3 sequence is CASTLWGDGEQYF. The DNA for the CDR3 is TGTGCCAGCACCCTCTGGGGGGATGGCGAGCAGTACTTC.

This clone was picked up a small number of times. The genes are TRBV18 and TRBJ2-7, with no clear D. Germline CDR1 KGHSH, CDR2 LQKENI. The CDR3 loop spans 14 amino acids. With 2 bases removed from V and 0 bases from J, the gap between germline ends came to 8 bases. The CDR3 spells CASSPKGNSYEQYF. CDR3 DNA: TGTGCCAGCTCACCAAAAGGGAACTCCTACGAGCAGTACTTC.

The gene calls are TRBV3-1 (or the pseudogene TRBV3-2) and TRBJ1-1; 10 positions match TRBD1. CDR1 and CDR2 (germline): LGHDT, YNNKEL (reference sequence). Trimming removed 4 bases from V and 4 bases from J; junction bases left unmatched: 12. The CDR3 spans 17 residues. CDR3 sequence (DNA): TGTGCCAGCAGCCCGATCTCGGGACAGGGGCCCTCCACTGAAGCTTTCTTT. Amino acid sequence: CASSPISGQGPSTEAFF.

The chain has TRBV2 and TRBJ2-7; possible D gene TRBD2, 5 bases. Germline V gives CDR1 SNHLY, CDR2 FYNNEI. The V end lost 4 bases, the J end lost 5 bases, and 12 bases lay between the germline ends. The CDR3 totals 13 residues. CDR3 nucleotides: TGTGCCAGCAGTGCTGAGGGTTACCACGAGCAGTACTTC. It encodes CASSAEGYHEQYF.

The gene calls are TRBV2 and TRBJ2-5; D uncertain. Between the trimmed V and J ends, which lost 7 bases and 1 base, there was a span of 10 bases. Germline lookup yields CDR1 SNHLY and CDR2 FYNNEI. The CDR3 is 13 amino acids. The CDR3 loop is CASKREAQETQYF. The CDR3 coding sequence is TGTGCCAGCAAGAGAGAAGCCCAAGAGACCCAGTACTTC.

The rearrangement links TRBV12-3 or TRBV12-4 to TRBJ2-1, with D uncertain. The CDR3 runs 11 residues. The V gene lost 4 bases and the J gene lost 9 bases, with 7 bases spanning the gap. This chain's CDR3 is CASSYYGEQFF. The CDR3 region has the DNA TGTGCCAGCAGTTACTATGGTGAGCAGTTCTTC.

V and J are TRBV12-5 and TRBJ2-3; D unresolved. Germline-derived CDR1 and CDR2 are LGHNT and FRNRAP. The V gene lost 6 bases and the J gene lost 5 bases, with 9 bases spanning the gap. This CDR3 is built from 12 residues. The CDR3 DNA reads TGTGCTAGTGGCCACCGGGTAGATACGCAGTATTTT. Its protein product is CASGHRVDTQYF.

The chain uses TRBV2 and TRBJ2-7, with no clear D. This CDR3 is built from 12 residues. V was trimmed by 4 bases and J by 3 bases, leaving 7 bases between them. CDR1 and CDR2 from the germline V gene are SNHLY and FYNNEI. The CDR3 sequence: CASSAVGYEQYF. In DNA, the CDR3 is TGTGCCAGCAGTGCTGTGGGCTACGAGCAGTACTTC.

As regards this clone: Other DNA variants within this sample encode the same CDR3. The chain has TRBV4-3 and TRBJ1-1; a possible D gene is TRBD1 (6 bases). The germline CDR1 and CDR2 sequences are LGHNA and YSLEER. CDR3 length: 14 residues. Trimming stripped 0 bases from V and 2 bases from J, with 7 bases between. CDR3: CASSQEGGNTEAFF. In DNA, the CDR3 is TGCGCCAGCAGCCAAGAAGGGGGAAACACTGAAGCTTTCTTT.

The CDR3, as DNA: TGTGCCAGCAGCCCGGACAGGGGAACTGAAGCTTTCTTT. This sequence encodes CASSPDRGTEAFF. J is TRBJ1-1 and V is TRBV12-3 or TRBV12-4, with 9 bases lining up with TRBD1. Trimming at V came to 6 bases and at J to 5 bases, leaving 4 bases not matched to a gene. The CDR3 sequence is 13 residues long.

V gene TRBV7-6 combines with J gene TRBJ1-5, with D uncertain. Trimming left V 2 bases short and J 7 bases short, with 12 bases between. This CDR3 comprises 14 residues. Germline assignment: CDR1 SGHVS and CDR2 FNYEAQ. CDR3 amino acids: CASSLSWIGQPQHF. In DNA form, the CDR3 reads TGTGCCAGCAGCTTAAGCTGGATTGGCCAGCCCCAGCATTTT.

In the case of this clone: The junction and the germline gene differ at one end; a read error may be behind it. As DNA, the CDR3 is TGCGCCAGCAGCCAAGAGCCGGGCTCCTCCGACAATGAGCAGTTCTTC. Translation gives CASSQEPGSSDNEQFF. This chain joins TRBV4-1 and TRBJ2-1; D remains ambiguous. Germline CDR1 MGHRA, CDR2 YSYEKL. This CDR3 has 16 residues.

The chain combines TRBV5-6 with TRBJ1-4, with a possible D match to TRBD1 (5 bases). CDR1 SGHDT and CDR2 YYEEEE come from the germline V gene. V was clipped by 7 bases and J by 4 bases, with 14 bases between them. CDR3 length equals 14 residues. The CDR3 loop reads CASYAWGGNEKLFF. DNA for the CDR3: TGTGCCAGCTACGCGTGGGGCGGTAATGAAAAACTGTTTTTT.

This rearrangement joins TRBV6-2 or TRBV6-3 to TRBJ2-2; TRBD1 might be the D (5 bases). V lost 0 bases and J 3 bases, leaving 14 bases between the germline ends. The CDR3 is made up of 17 amino acids. Germline CDR1 and CDR2: MNHEY and SVGEGT. CDR3 nucleotides: TGTGCCAGCAGTTACTCGAAACAGGCGGTATACACCGGGGAGCTGTTTTTT. It translates to CASSYSKQAVYTGELFF.

The table lists this clone with a few counts. The chain has TRBV27 and TRBJ1-4; TRBD1 aligns across 8 bases. V was pared by 5 bases and J by 6 bases, with 5 bases of the junction left unmatched. Germline CDR1 is MNHEY and CDR2 is SMNVEV (reference sequence). The CDR3 totals 14 residues. CDR3 in amino acids: CASSPQGAYEKLFF. The DNA of the CDR3 is TGTGCCAGCAGTCCGCAGGGGGCGTATGAAAAACTGTTTTTT.

This chain links TRBV7-9 with TRBJ1-2, with 8 bases identical to TRBD1. V trimming: 3 bases; J trimming: 7 bases; junction bases outside the gene matches: 7. From germline, CDR1 is SEHNR and CDR2 FQNEAQ (reference sequence). There are 14 residues in the CDR3. In DNA form, the CDR3 reads TGTGCCAGCAGCTTCAGGGGGCTTGATAGTGGCTACACCTTC. Its translation: CASSFRGLDSGYTF.

The V and J genes are TRBV2 and TRBJ1-2, with TRBD1 as a possible D gene (6 bases). Germline loops: CDR1 SNHLY, CDR2 FYNNEI. This CDR3 comprises 13 residues. With 4 bases removed from V and 7 bases from J, the gap between germline ends came to 13 bases. The CDR3 DNA follows: TGTGCCAGCAGTGTAACAGGGCGGGGTGGCTACACCTTC. Its translation: CASSVTGRGGYTF.

In its sample, this clone was seen once. V and J are TRBV6-5 and TRBJ2-7; perhaps TRBD2 as D (5 bases). CDR1 and CDR2 from the germline V gene are MNHEY and SVGAGI. CDR3 length: 15 residues. V was clipped by 0 bases and J by 1 base, with 10 bases between them. The CDR3 bases are TGTGCCAGCAGTTACTCCGGGGTACAGTCCTACGAGCAGTACTTC. It translates to CASSYSGVQSYEQYF.

The chain couples TRBV4-3 to TRBJ2-3; 7 positions match TRBD2. CDR1 LGHNA and CDR2 YSLEER come from the germline V gene. There are 14 residues in the CDR3. The trim removed 1 base at V and 4 bases at J, leaving 2 bases unmatched. The CDR3 DNA follows: TGCGCCAGCAGCCAAGGGGAGGGCCCAGATACGCAGTATTTT. This sequence encodes CASSQGEGPDTQYF.

The V and J genes are TRBV7-6 and TRBJ2-2; D uncertain. Germline assignment: CDR1 SGHVS and CDR2 FNYEAQ. V was pared by 1 base and J by 7 bases, with 4 bases between. CDR3 size: 12 residues. The CDR3 protein is CASSLVVGELFF. CDR3 DNA sequence: TGTGCCAGCAGCTTAGTTGTCGGGGAGCTGTTTTTT. Using reference TRBV7-6 and TRBJ2-2 for the parts outside the CDR3, the full variable domain is GAGVSQSPRYKVTKRGQDVALRCDPISGHVSLYWYRQALGQGPEFLTYFNYEAQQDKSGLPNDRFSAERPEGSISTLTIQRTEQRDSAMYRCASSLVVGELFFGEGSRLTVL.

The chain couples TRBV19 to TRBJ2-3; 9 bases agree with TRBD2. Germline V gene sequence: CDR1 LNHDA, CDR2 SQIVND (reference sequence). The CDR3 has 14 amino acids. The J segment lost 5 bases and the V segment lost 7 bases, leaving 7 bases of the junction unmatched. The CDR3 is CASKQRGAGDTQYF. CDR3 in DNA: TGTGCCAGTAAACAGCGGGGGGCGGGAGATACGCAGTATTTT.

The chain uses TRBV4-1 and TRBJ2-3; D is unclear. Germline V gene lookup returns CDR1 MGHRA and CDR2 YSYEKL. CDR3 length: 15 residues. The ends were cut back, 0 bases at V and 0 bases at J, with 7 bases in the middle. In DNA form, the CDR3 reads TGCGCCAGCAGCCAAGAGCTACAGAGCACAGATACGCAGTATTTT. As protein: CASSQELQSTDTQYF.

The V gene is TRBV27, the J gene TRBJ2-1, with a tentative D call TRBD2 (6 bases). The CDR3 sequence is 15 residues long. The ends were cut back, 8 bases at V and 6 bases at J, with 20 bases in the middle. Looked up from germline, CDR1 is MNHEY and CDR2 is SMNVEV (reference sequence). The CDR3 region has the DNA TGTGCCAGCTTATCCATAGCGGTTCGGAGCAATGAGCAGTTCTTC. Translating it yields CASLSIAVRSNEQFF.